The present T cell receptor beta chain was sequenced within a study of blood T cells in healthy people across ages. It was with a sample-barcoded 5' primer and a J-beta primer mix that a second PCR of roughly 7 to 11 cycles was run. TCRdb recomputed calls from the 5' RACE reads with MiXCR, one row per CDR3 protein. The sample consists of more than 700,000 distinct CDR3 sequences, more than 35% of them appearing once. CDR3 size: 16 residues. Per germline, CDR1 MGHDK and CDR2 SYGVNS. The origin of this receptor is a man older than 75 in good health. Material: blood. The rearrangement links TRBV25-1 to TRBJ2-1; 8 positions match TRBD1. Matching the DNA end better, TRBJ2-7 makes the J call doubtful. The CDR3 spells CASSASTGVSYNEQYF. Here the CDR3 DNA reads TGTGCCAGCAGTGCATCGACAGGGGTTTCCTACAATGAGCAGTACTTC.